A single sample is the source of the 23 T cell receptor beta chains below, sequenced in a study of cytomegalovirus exposure and HLA in healthy donors. Primers: 60 Vbeta forward and 13 Jbeta reverse. Data came from immunoSEQ multiplex PCR; TCRdb stores just in-frame clones and leaves some out. The sample comprises roughly 200,000 clones, 75% to 90% of which are singletons, and over 1% rests with the top ten. Sequencing input: PBMCs. These receptors were collected from a man aged 25 to 45 in good health and CMV-seronegative.

The rearrangement uses TRBV2 and TRBJ2-1; TRBD1 matches at 11 bases. This CDR3 has 16 amino acids. Germline V CDR1 and CDR2: SNHLY, FYNNEI. Trimming cost V 3 bases and J 4 bases; bases outside gene matches: 5. As DNA, the CDR3 is TGTGCCAGCAGTGATGGGACAGGGGGTTTTTACAATGAGCAGTTCTTC. Translation: CASSDGTGGFYNEQFF.

The chain employs TRBV5-5 and TRBJ2-3; D not certain. From germline, CDR1 is SGHKS and CDR2 YYEKEE (reference sequence). Trimming stripped 3 bases from V and 2 bases from J, with 10 bases between. This CDR3 region has 14 residues. The CDR3 nucleotides read TGTGCCAGCAGCTCAACTTTATCCACAGATACGCAGTATTTT. Translating it yields CASSSTLSTDTQYF.

The V gene is TRBV18, the J gene TRBJ2-7; weak D call: TRBD1 (6 bases). Germline V lookup: CDR1 KGHSH, CDR2 LQKENI. Trimming cost V 2 bases and J 6 bases, with 11 bases left between them. There are 13 residues in the CDR3. As DNA, the CDR3 is TGTGCCAGCTCACCAGTCTTCAGGGGCGAGCAGTACTTC. As protein: CASSPVFRGEQYF. Supplemented by reference TRBV18 and TRBJ2-7, the full variable domain reads NAGVMQNPRHLVRRRGQEARLRCSPMKGHSHVYWYRQLPEEGLKFMVYLQKENIIDESGMPKERFSAEFPKEGPSILRIQQVVRGDSAAYFCASSPVFRGEQYFGPGTRLTVT.

This clone was found a few times. The same CDR3 also results from other DNA sequences found in this sample. CDR3 sequence reads: CASSLAGDYGYTF. CDR3 coding DNA: TGTGCCAGCAGCTTAGCCGGGGATTATGGCTACACCTTC. The V and J genes are TRBV11-2 and TRBJ1-2, with unresolved D. The V end was cut by 1 base, the J end by 5 bases, with 8 bases between. Germline CDR1 is SGHAT and CDR2 is FQNNGV. This CDR3 contains 13 residues.

This sequence joins TRBV6-5 and TRBJ2-1; TRBD1 aligns across 9 bases. CDR3 length: 15 residues. Germline V gene lookup returns CDR1 MNHEY and CDR2 SVGAGI. V was clipped by 0 bases and J by 6 bases; unmatched bases: 3. CDR3 residues: CASSYSNRGRNEQFF. The CDR3 nucleotides read TGTGCCAGCAGTTACTCCAACAGGGGGCGCAATGAGCAGTTCTTC.

The V call is TRBV5-6, the J call TRBJ2-2, with 9 bases matching TRBD1. V was clipped by 4 bases and J by 4 bases; unmatched bases: 11. Germline CDR1 is SGHDT and CDR2 is YYEEEE. The CDR3 loop spans 17 amino acids. The CDR3 bases are TGTGCCAGCAGCGAAACAGGGGGCAGGAGGGGCACCGGGGAGCTGTTTTTT. This gives the protein CASSETGGRRGTGELFF.

V and J are TRBV10-1 and TRBJ2-5; a weak D match, TRBD2 (7 bases). The length of the CDR3 is 14 residues. V lost 3 bases, J lost 4 bases, and 12 bases lay in between. The germline gives CDR1 WNHNN, CDR2 SYGVQD (reference sequence). The CDR3 DNA reads as TGCGCCAGCAGTGAATCGGCGGGGGCAGAGACCCAGTACTTC. This sequence encodes CASSESAGAETQYF.

The V gene is TRBV7-2, the J gene TRBJ2-5; D possibly corresponds to TRBD2 (6 bases). Trimming cost V 5 bases and J 1 base, with 20 bases left between them. This CDR3 contains 17 residues. Germline V gene sequence: CDR1 SGHTA, CDR2 FQGNSA. The CDR3 coding sequence is TGTGCCAGCAGCCCGGGGCCGGCGGGGACCTTCCAAGAGACCCAGTACTTC. It translates to CASSPGPAGTFQETQYF. The variable domain in full, with the rest retrieved from reference TRBV7-2 and TRBJ2-5, is GAGVSQSPSNKVTEKGKDVELRCDPISGHTALYWYRQSLGQGLEFLIYFQGNSAPDKSGLPSDRFSAERTGGSVSTLTIQRTQQEDSAVYLCASSPGPAGTFQETQYFGPGTRLLVL.

The J gene is TRBJ1-2, the V gene TRBV7-9, with 7 bases that match TRBD1. Germline V gene data show CDR1 as SEHNR and CDR2 as FQNEAQ (reference sequence). V gave up 5 bases and J gave up 4 bases; unmatched junction bases: 7. The CDR3 is 14 amino acids. The CDR3 DNA reads as TGTGCCAGCAGCGAAATCAGGACAGGCTATGGCTACACCTTC. Amino acid sequence: CASSEIRTGYGYTF.

This sequence joins TRBV7-2 and TRBJ1-1; possibly TRBD1 for D (6 bases). From germline, CDR1 is SGHTA and CDR2 FQGNSA. Trimming removed 5 bases from V and 4 bases from J, with 14 bases in between. The CDR3 is 14 amino acids. In nucleotides, the CDR3 is TGTGCCAGCAGCGTGGTGGGGGCGCCCACTGAAGCTTTCTTT. Translated, it gives CASSVVGAPTEAFF.

The chain employs TRBV6-5 and TRBJ2-3, with D unresolved. V lost 4 bases to trimming and J lost 4 bases, with 3 bases between them. The CDR3 is 11 amino acids. Germline V gene sequence: CDR1 MNHEY, CDR2 SVGAGI. The CDR3 loop reads CASSSADTQYF. CDR3 nucleotide sequence: TGTGCCAGCAGTTCTGCAGATACGCAGTATTTT.

The chain is built from TRBV4-1 and TRBJ1-2; D is possibly TRBD1 (5 bases). V lost 1 base and J 1 base, leaving 13 bases between the germline ends. The CDR3 is 16 amino acids. Germline CDR1 is MGHRA and CDR2 is YSYEKL. The CDR3 protein is CASSQAGGPSNYGYTF. Here the CDR3 DNA reads TGCGCCAGCAGCCAAGCCGGGGGACCGAGTAACTATGGCTACACCTTC.

The chain carries TRBV5-1 and TRBJ2-5, with D perhaps matching TRBD1 (5 bases). Germline V gene data show CDR1 as SGHRS and CDR2 as YFSETQ. V was pared by 4 bases and J by 2 bases, with 12 bases between. This CDR3 has 14 amino acids. CDR3 nucleotide sequence: TGCGCCAGCAGCCTTACGACAGTTCAAGAGACCCAGTACTTC. Amino acid sequence: CASSLTTVQETQYF.

The rearrangement uses TRBV19 and TRBJ2-7; D is possibly TRBD1 (5 bases). Germline CDR1 LNHDA, CDR2 SQIVND (reference sequence). The ends were cut back, 11 bases at V and 4 bases at J, with 18 bases in the middle. There are 13 residues in the CDR3. CDR3 sequence: CASAGDSTYEQYF. Written as DNA, the CDR3 is TGTGCCTCCGCTGGAGACAGCACTTACGAGCAGTACTTC.

The chain uses TRBV10-2 and TRBJ1-1; D unresolved. CDR3 length: 13 residues. The ends were cut back, 8 bases at V and 2 bases at J, with 12 bases in the middle. CDR1 is WSHSY and CDR2 is SAAADI in the germline V gene. The CDR3 region has the DNA TGCGCCAGCTCGAGGAGGGCAAACACTGAAGCTTTCTTT. Its translation is CASSRRANTEAFF.

The V call is TRBV19, the J call TRBJ2-5; a possible D gene is TRBD1 (7 bases). This CDR3 is built from 16 residues. Germline V gives CDR1 LNHDA, CDR2 SQIVND (reference sequence). V lost 1 base to trimming and J lost 3 bases, with 15 bases between them. For the CDR3, the DNA is TGTGCCAGTAGTATAGGGCAGGGGGGAATAGAAGAGACCCAGTACTTC. Protein: CASSIGQGGIEETQYF.

This clone was recorded a few times. This sequence joins TRBV2 and TRBJ1-2, with D possibly TRBD1 on 6 matching bases. Germline-derived CDR1 and CDR2 are SNHLY and FYNNEI. This CDR3 is built from 14 residues. V lost 2 bases and J 8 bases, leaving 15 bases between the germline ends. Here the CDR3 reads CASSERGGRLGYTF. In nucleotides, the CDR3 is TGTGCCAGCAGTGAAAGGGGGGGTCGCCTCGGCTACACCTTC.

The gene calls are TRBV28 and TRBJ2-1; TRBD2 might be the D (5 bases). This CDR3 is built from 12 residues. The V gene's germline CDR1 is MDHEN and CDR2 SYDVKM. V was clipped by 6 bases and J by 6 bases, with 9 bases between them. DNA for the CDR3: TGTGCCAGCAGGACACTAGGCAATGAGCAGTTCTTC. Protein: CASRTLGNEQFF.

The chain has TRBV4-1 and TRBJ1-1; D call uncertain. The CDR3 sequence is 16 residues long. The V gene's germline CDR1 is MGHRA and CDR2 YSYEKL. V dropped 1 base and J dropped 3 bases, with 15 bases sitting between them. CDR3 in DNA: TGCGCCAGCAGCCAAGTTAATCTAGTCGTATACACTGAAGCTTTCTTT. Its translation is CASSQVNLVVYTEAFF.

This chain connects TRBV28 to TRBJ1-5, with unresolved D. The V end lost 3 bases, the J end lost 6 bases, and 6 bases lay between the germline ends. Germline lookup yields CDR1 MDHEN and CDR2 SYDVKM. CDR3 length equals 12 residues. The CDR3 region is CASSFSVQPQHF. In DNA, the CDR3 is TGTGCCAGCAGTTTTTCGGTTCAGCCCCAGCATTTT.

The J gene is TRBJ1-3, the V gene TRBV27; no definite D call. CDR3 size: 17 residues. V was clipped by 8 bases and J by 0 bases, with 20 bases between them. Germline-derived CDR1 and CDR2 are MNHEY and SMNVEV (reference sequence). CDR3 in amino acids: CASRSGRGSHSGNTIYF. DNA for the CDR3: TGTGCCAGCCGCTCCGGTAGAGGGAGCCACTCTGGAAACACCATATATTTT.

The V call is TRBV7-2, the J call TRBJ1-1; D gene unclear. CDR1 SGHTA and CDR2 FQGNSA come from the germline V gene. Trimming stripped 10 bases from V and 6 bases from J, with 18 bases between. The CDR3 contains 13 residues. DNA of the CDR3: TGTGCCACCCGGGGAGGGTTCGAGTCTGAAGCTTTCTTT. Amino acid sequence: CATRGGFESEAFF.

Here the CDR3 DNA reads TGTGCCAGCACTCGAGGCCCCTCAGAGTACTCCTACAATGAGCAGTTCTTC. Amino acids: CASTRGPSEYSYNEQFF. The chain recombines TRBV2 with TRBJ2-1; no clear D. The CDR3 covers 17 residues. Germline V gives CDR1 SNHLY, CDR2 FYNNEI. V dropped 7 bases and J dropped 0 bases, with 19 bases sitting between them.